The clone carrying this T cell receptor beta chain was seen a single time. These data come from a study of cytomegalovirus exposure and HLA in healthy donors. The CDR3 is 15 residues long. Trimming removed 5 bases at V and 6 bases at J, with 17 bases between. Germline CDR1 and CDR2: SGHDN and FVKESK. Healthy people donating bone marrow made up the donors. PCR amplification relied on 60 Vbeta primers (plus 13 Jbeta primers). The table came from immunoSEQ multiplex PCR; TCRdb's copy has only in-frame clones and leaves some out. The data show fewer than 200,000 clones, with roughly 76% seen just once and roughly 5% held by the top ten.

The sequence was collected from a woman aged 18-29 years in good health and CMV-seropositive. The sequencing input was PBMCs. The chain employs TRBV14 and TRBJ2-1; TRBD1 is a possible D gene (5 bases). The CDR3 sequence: CASSTQAGRFNEQFF. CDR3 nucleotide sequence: TGTGCCAGCAGCACCCAGGCAGGGCGGTTCAATGAGCAGTTCTTC.